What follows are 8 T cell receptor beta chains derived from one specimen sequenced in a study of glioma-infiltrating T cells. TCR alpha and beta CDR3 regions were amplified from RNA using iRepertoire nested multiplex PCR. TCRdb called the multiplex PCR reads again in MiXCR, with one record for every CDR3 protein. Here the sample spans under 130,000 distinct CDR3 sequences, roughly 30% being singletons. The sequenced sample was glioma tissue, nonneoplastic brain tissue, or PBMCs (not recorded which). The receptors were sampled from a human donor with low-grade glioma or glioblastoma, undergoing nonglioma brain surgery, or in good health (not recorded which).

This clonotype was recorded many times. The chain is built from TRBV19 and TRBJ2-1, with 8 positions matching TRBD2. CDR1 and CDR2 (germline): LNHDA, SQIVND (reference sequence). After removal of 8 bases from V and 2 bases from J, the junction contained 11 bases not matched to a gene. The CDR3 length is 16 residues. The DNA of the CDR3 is TGTGCCAGTGAGTCGAAGTTCGGGGGGGCCTACAATGAGCAGTTCTTC. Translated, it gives CASESKFGGAYNEQFF.

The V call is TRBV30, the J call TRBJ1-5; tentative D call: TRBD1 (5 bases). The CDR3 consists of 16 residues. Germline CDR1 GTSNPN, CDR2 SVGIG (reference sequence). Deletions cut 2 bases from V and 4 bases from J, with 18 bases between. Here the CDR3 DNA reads TGTGCCTGGAGTTGCTTTCGAGGGGCGGTAAATCAGCCCCAGCATTTT. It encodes CAWSCFRGAVNQPQHF. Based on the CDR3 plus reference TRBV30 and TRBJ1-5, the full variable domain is SQTIHQWPATLVQPVGSPLSLECTVEGTSNPNLYWYRQAAGRGLQLLFYSVGIGQISSEVPQNLSASRPQDRQFILSSKKLLLSDSGFYLCAWSCFRGAVNQPQHFGDGTRLSIL.

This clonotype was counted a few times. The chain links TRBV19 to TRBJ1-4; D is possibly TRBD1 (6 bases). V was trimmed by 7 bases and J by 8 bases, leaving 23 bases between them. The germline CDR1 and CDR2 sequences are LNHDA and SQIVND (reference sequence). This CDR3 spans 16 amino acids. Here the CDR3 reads CASMTPDRKGGEKLFF. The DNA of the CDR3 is TGTGCCAGTATGACCCCCGACAGGAAAGGGGGAGAAAAACTGTTTTTT.

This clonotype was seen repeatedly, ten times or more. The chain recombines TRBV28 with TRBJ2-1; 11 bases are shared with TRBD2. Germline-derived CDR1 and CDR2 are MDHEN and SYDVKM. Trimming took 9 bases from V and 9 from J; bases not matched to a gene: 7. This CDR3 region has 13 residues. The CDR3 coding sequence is TGTGCCAGTAGCGGGGGGGGCCTTGGTGAGCAGTTCTTC. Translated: CASSGGGLGEQFF.

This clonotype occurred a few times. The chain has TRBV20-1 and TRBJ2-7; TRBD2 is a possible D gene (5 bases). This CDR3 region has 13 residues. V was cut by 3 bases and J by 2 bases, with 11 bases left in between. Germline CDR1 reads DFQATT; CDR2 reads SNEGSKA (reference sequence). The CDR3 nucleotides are TGCAGTGCTAGTAGGCCGGGGACCTACGAGCAGTACTTC. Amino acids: CSASRPGTYEQYF.

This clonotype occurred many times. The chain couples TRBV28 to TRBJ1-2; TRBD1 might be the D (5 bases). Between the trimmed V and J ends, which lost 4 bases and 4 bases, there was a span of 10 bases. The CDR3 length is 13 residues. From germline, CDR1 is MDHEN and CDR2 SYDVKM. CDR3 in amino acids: CASSWGGGYGYTF. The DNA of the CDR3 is TGTGCCAGCAGTTGGGGCGGGGGCTATGGCTACACCTTC.

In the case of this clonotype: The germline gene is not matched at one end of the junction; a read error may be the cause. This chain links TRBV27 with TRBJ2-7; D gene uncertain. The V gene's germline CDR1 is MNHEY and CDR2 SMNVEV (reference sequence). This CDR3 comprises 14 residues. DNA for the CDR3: TGTGCCAGCAGTCCAAACTCCTATAATTCACCCCTCAACTTC. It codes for CASSPNSYNSPLNF.

The CDR3 coding sequence is TGTGCCAGCAGCTTGCCAGGTACGTCCTACGAGCAGTACTTC. Protein sequence: CASSLPGTSYEQYF. The rearrangement joins TRBV5-6 to TRBJ2-7; D is unclear. CDR3 length equals 14 residues. V lost 1 base, J lost 1 base, and 9 bases lay in between. Germline CDR1 SGHDT, CDR2 YYEEEE.